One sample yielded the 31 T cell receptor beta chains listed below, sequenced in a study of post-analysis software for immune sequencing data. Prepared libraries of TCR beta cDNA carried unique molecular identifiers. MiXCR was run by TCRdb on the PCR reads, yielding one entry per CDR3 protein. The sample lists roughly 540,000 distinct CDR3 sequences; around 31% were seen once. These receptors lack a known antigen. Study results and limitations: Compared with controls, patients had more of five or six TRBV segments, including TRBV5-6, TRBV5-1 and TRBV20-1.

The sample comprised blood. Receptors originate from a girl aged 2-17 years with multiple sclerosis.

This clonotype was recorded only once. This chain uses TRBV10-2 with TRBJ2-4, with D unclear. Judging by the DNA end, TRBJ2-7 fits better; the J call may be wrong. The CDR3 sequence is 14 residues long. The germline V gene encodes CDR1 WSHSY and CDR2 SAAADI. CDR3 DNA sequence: TGCGCCAGCAGTGTCGAACATTCGCCCTACGAGCAGTACTTC. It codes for CASSVEHSPYEQYF.

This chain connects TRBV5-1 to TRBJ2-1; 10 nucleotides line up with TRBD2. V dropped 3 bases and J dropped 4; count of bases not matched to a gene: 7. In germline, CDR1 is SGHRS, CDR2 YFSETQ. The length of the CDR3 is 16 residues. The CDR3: CASSSHLAGVYNEQFF. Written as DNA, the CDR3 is TGCGCCAGCAGCTCACATCTAGCGGGGGTTTACAATGAGCAGTTCTTC.

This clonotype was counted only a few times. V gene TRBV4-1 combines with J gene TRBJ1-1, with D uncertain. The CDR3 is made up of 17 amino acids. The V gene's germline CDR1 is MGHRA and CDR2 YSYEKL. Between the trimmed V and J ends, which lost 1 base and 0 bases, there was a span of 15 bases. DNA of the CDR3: TGCGCCAGCAGCCAAGGAGCAGGCTTCCTTATGAACACTGAAGCTTTCTTT. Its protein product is CASSQGAGFLMNTEAFF.

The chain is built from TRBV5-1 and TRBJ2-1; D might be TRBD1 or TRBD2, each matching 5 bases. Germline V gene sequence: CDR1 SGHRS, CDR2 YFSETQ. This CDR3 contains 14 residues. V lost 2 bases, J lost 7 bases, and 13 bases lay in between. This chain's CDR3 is CASSFRDGGNEQFF. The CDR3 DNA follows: TGCGCCAGCAGCTTCCGGGACGGTGGGAATGAGCAGTTCTTC.

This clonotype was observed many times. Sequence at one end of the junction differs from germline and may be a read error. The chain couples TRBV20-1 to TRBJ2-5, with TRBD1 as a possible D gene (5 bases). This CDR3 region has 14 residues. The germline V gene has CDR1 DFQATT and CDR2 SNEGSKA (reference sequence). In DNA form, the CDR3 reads TGCAGTGCCTCTCTCGTGGGGCTCCAAGGGACCCAGTACTTC. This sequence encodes CSASLVGLQGTQYF.

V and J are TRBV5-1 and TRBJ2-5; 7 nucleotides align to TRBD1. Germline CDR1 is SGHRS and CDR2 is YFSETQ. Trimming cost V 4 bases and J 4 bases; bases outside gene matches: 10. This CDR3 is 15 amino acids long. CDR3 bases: TGCGCCAGCAGCATGACCGGGACAGTGAGAGAGACCCAGTACTTC. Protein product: CASSMTGTVRETQYF.

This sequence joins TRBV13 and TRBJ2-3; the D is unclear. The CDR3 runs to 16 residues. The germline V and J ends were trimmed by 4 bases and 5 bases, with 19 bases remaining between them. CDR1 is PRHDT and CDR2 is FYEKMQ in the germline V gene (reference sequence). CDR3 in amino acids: CASSSNSAGRQDTQYF. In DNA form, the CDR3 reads TGTGCCAGCAGCTCCAACTCAGCCGGAAGACAAGATACGCAGTATTTT.

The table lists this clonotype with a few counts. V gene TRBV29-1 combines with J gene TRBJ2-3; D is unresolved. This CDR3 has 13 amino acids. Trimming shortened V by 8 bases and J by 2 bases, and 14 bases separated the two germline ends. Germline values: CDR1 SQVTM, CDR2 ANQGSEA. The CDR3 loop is CSISPTTTDTQYF. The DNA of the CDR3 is TGCAGCATATCCCCGACGACCACAGATACGCAGTATTTT.

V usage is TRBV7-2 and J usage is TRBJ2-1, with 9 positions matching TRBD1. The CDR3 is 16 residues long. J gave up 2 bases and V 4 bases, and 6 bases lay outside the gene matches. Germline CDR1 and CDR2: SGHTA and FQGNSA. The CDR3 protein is CASSSNRDRAYNEQFF. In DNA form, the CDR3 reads TGTGCCAGCAGCTCCAACCGGGACAGGGCCTACAATGAGCAGTTCTTC.

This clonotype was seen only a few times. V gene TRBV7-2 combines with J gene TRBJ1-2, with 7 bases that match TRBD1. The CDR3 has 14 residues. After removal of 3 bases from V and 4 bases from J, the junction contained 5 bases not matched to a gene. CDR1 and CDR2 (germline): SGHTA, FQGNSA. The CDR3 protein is CASSFGTATYGYTF. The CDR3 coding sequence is TGTGCCAGCAGCTTCGGGACAGCCACCTATGGCTACACCTTC.

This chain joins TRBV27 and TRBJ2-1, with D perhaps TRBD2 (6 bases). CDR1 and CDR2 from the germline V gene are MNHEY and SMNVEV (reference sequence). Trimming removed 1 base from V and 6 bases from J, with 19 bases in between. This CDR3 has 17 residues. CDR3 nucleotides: TGTGCCAGCAGTTTATTTAATCCGACTAGGGGTCTCAATGAGCAGTTCTTC. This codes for CASSLFNPTRGLNEQFF.

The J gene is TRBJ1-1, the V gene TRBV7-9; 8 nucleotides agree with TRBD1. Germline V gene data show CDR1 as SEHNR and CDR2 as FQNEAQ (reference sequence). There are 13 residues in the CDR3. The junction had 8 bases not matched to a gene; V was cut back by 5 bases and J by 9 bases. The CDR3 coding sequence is TGTGCCAGCAGCCCCGATGGACAGGGTAAAGCTTTCTTT. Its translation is CASSPDGQGKAFF.

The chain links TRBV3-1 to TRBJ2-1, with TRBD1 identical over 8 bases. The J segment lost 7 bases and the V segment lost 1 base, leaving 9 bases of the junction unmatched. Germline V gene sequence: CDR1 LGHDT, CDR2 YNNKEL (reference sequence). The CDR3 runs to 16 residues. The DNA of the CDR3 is TGTGCCAGCAGCCAAGTGCCGGGACAGGTTGAGAATGAGCAGTTCTTC. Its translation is CASSQVPGQVENEQFF.

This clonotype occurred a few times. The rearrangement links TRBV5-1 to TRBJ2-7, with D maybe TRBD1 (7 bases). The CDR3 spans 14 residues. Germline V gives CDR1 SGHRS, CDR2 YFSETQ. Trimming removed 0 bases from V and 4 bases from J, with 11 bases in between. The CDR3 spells CASSLARGVYEQYF. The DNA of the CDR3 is TGCGCCAGCAGCTTGGCCAGGGGGGTGTACGAGCAGTACTTC.

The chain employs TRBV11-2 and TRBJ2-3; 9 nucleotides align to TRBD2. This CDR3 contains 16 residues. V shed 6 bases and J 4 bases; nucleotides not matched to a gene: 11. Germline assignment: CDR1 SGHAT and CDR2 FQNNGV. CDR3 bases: TGTGCCAGCAGATCGGTGGGCGGGGGGGCCCCAGATACGCAGTATTTT. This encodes CASRSVGGGAPDTQYF.

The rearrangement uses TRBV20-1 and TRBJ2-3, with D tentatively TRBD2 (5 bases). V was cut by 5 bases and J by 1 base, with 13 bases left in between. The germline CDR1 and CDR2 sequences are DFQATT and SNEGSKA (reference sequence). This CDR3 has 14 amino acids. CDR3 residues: CSARTLRGTDTQYF. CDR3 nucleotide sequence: TGCAGTGCTCGGACTCTCCGAGGCACAGATACGCAGTATTTT.

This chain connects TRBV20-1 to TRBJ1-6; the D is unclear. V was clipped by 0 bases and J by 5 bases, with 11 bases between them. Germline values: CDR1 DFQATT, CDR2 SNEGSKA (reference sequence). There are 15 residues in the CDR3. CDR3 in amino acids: CSARDLLTDNSPLHF. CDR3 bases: TGCAGTGCTAGAGATCTCTTAACTGATAATTCACCCCTCCACTTT.

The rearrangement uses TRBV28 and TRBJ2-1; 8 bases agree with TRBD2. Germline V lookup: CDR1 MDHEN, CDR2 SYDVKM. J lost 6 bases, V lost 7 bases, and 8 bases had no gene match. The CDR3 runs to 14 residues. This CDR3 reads CASNPGGPGNEQFF. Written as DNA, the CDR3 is TGTGCCAGCAACCCGGGGGGGCCGGGCAATGAGCAGTTCTTC.

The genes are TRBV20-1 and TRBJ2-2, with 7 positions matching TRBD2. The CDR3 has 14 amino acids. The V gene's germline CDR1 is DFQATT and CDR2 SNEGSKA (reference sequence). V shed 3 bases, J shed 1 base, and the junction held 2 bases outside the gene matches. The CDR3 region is CSASRGVNTGELFF. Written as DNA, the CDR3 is TGCAGTGCTAGCCGGGGGGTGAACACCGGGGAGCTGTTTTTT.

This CDR3 is CASSESDSYEQYF. Written as DNA, the CDR3 is TGCGCCAGCAGTGAGTCCGACAGTTACGAGCAGTACTTC. The chain joins TRBV10-1 to TRBJ2-7, with D tentatively TRBD1 (5 bases). The CDR3 totals 13 residues. Trimming stripped 0 bases from V and 4 bases from J, with 7 bases between. In germline, CDR1 is WNHNN, CDR2 SYGVQD (reference sequence).

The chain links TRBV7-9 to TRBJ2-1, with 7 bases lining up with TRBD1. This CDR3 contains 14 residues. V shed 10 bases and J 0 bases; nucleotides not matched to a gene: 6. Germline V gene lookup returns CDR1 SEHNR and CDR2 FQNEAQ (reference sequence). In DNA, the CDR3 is TGTGCCACCACGGGACAGAGCTCCTACAATGAGCAGTTCTTC. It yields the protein CATTGQSSYNEQFF.

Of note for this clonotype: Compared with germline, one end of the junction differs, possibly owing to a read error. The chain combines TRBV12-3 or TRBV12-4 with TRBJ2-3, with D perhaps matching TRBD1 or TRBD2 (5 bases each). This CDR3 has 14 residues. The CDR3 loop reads CASSGKGSTDMQYF. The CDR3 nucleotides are TGTGCCAGTTCGGGAAAGGGGAGCACAGATATGCAGTATTTT.

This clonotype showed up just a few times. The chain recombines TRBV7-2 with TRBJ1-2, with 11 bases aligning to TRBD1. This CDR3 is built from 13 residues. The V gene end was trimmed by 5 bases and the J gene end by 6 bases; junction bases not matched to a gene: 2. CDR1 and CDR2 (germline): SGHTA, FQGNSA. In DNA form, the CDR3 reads TGTGCCAGCAGCCCGGACAGGGGGCATGGCTACACCTTC. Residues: CASSPDRGHGYTF.

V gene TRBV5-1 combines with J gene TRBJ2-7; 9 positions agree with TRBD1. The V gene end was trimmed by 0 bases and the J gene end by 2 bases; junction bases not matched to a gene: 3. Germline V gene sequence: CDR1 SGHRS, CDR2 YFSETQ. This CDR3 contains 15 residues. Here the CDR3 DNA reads TGCGCCAGCAGCTTGGTTGGGACAGGGCCCTACGAGCAGTACTTC. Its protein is CASSLVGTGPYEQYF.

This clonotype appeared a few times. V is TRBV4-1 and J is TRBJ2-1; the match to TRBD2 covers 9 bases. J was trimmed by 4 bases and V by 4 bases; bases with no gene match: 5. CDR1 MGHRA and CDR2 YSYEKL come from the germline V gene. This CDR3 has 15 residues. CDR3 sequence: CASSLTSGQYNEQFF. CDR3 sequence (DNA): TGCGCCAGCAGCCTGACTAGCGGTCAGTACAATGAGCAGTTCTTC.

The CDR3 DNA reads TGTGCCAGCAGCCCCGGACGGTCTAGCAATCAGCCCCAGCATTTT. Translation: CASSPGRSSNQPQHF. The V and J genes are TRBV6-5 and TRBJ1-5; no definite D call. Trimming removed 6 bases from V and 0 bases from J, with 12 bases in between. The CDR3 loop spans 15 amino acids. From germline, CDR1 is MNHEY and CDR2 SVGAGI.

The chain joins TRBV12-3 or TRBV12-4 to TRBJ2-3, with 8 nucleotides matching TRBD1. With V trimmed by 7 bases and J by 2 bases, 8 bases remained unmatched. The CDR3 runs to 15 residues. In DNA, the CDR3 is TGTGCCAGCACCTACAGGACAGGGAACACAGATACGCAGTATTTT. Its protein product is CASTYRTGNTDTQYF.

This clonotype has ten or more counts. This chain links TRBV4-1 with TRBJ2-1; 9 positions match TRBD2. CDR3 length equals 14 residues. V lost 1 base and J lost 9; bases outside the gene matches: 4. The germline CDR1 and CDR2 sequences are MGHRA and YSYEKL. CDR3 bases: TGCGCCAGCAGCCAAGGCCTAGCGGGGAGTGAGCAGTTCTTC. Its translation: CASSQGLAGSEQFF.

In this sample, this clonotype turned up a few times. The CDR3 nucleotides read TGCAGTGTCAGGGCGCCCAATCAGCCCCAGCATTTT. Protein: CSVRAPNQPQHF. The chain has TRBV20-1 and TRBJ1-5, with D possibly TRBD1 on 5 matching bases. Germline V gene sequence: CDR1 DFQATT, CDR2 SNEGSKA (reference sequence). V lost 7 bases and J lost 3, with 10 bases in between. The CDR3 is 12 amino acids.

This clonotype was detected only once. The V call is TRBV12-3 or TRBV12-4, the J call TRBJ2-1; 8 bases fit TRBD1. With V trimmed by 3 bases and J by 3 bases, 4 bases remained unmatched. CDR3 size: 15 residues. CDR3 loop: CASSFQGAGYNEQFF. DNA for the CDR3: TGTGCCAGCAGTTTTCAGGGGGCGGGCTACAATGAGCAGTTCTTC.

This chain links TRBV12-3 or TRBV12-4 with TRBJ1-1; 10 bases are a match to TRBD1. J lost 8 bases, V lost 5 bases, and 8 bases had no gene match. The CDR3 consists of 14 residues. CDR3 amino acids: CASSRRRDRGEAFF. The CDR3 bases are TGTGCCAGCAGTCGCCGCCGGGACAGGGGCGAAGCTTTCTTT.